These T cell receptor beta chains were read from a single sample in a study of control samples from healthy donors and cancer patients. Clones were read by immunoSEQ multiplex PCR, and TCRdb kept only the in-frame ones, dropping some. The sample yields around 250,000 clones, roughly 82% seen once. Sequenced sample: PBMCs. These receptors were obtained from a woman in her sixties with lung cancer. The CDR3 runs from the conserved cysteine through the conserved F or W. Fields, in order: D gene, V gene, clone size, J gene, CDR3 DNA, CDR3 protein. D genes are given only for firm matches. For some rows the clone size is stated as once, few or many, or as a class when expanded; others skip it.

TRBD2	TRBV5-1	few	TRBJ2-7	TGCGCCAGCAGCTTGGCGGGACTAGCGGGAGCCTCCTACGAGCAGTACTTC	CASSLAGLAGASYEQYF
NA	TRBV3-1/TRBV3-2	NA	TRBJ2-7	TGTGCCAGCAGCCACCGGGGACGAAGCTACGAGCAGTACTTC	CASSHRGRSYEQYF
NA	TRBV19	once	TRBJ2-1	TGTGCCAGTAGTCCCCCCGCGGGCAGGGGGGCTCTCAATGAGCAGTTCTTC	CASSPPAGRGALNEQFF
TRBD2	TRBV7-7	NA	TRBJ2-5	TGTGCCAGCAGCTCCCCGGGACTAGGAGAGACCCAGTACTTC	CASSSPGLGETQYF
TRBD1	TRBV19	NA	TRBJ1-1	TGTGCCAGCTGGGACAGGGCCACTGAAGCTTTCTTT	CASWDRATEAFF
NA	TRBV5-1	NA	TRBJ2-7	TGCGCCAGCAGCCGGGACAACTCCTACGAGCAGTACTTC	CASSRDNSYEQYF
NA	TRBV6-5	once	TRBJ1-1	TGTGCCAGCAGCGTCACTCGTGGGTTAGCTTTCTTT	CASSVTRGLAFF
NA	TRBV6-5	few	TRBJ1-2	TGTGCCAGCAAGTTTTTAGGGGACCCTAACTATGGCTACACCTTC	CASKFLGDPNYGYTF
NA	TRBV30	NA	TRBJ1-1	TGTGCCTGGAGTCCCCGGGGAGAGAGCACTGAAGCTTTCTTT	CAWSPRGESTEAFF
TRBD1	TRBV5-1	NA	TRBJ2-7	TGCGCCAGCAGCGGGACAGGGGATCTCTACGAGCAGTACTTC	CASSGTGDLYEQYF
NA	TRBV2	few	TRBJ1-5	TGTGCCAGCAGCGGGACGGGCCCCTATAGCAATCAGCCCCAGCATTTT	CASSGTGPYSNQPQHF
NA	TRBV4-2	NA	TRBJ1-5	TGTGCCAGCAGCCAGGCCGGGAATCATCAGCCCCAGCATTTT	CASSQAGNHQPQHF
TRBD1	TRBV5-1	NA	TRBJ2-7	TGCGCCAGCAGCCTGAATACAGGGGTGGGTTACGAGCAGTACTTC	CASSLNTGVGYEQYF
TRBD2	TRBV24-1	NA	TRBJ2-5	TGTGCCACCAGTGATTTGGGGTCGGGAGGGAGCCGAGAGACCCAGTACTTC	CATSDLGSGGSRETQYF
NA	TRBV18	NA	TRBJ2-7	TGTGCCAGCTCACCATCGGCTGGGGGAATGAAGAACGAGCAGTACTTC	CASSPSAGGMKNEQYF
NA	TRBV20-1	NA	TRBJ2-6	TGCAGTGCTAGTAGGCAGGGAATTGGCTCTGGGGCCAACGTCCTGACTTTC	CSASRQGIGSGANVLTF
TRBD1	TRBV7-2	NA	TRBJ1-4	TGTGCCAGCAGCTCCAACCGGGAGGGACAGCTTAATGAAAAACTGTTTTTT	CASSSNREGQLNEKLFF
NA	TRBV11-2	NA	TRBJ2-1	TGTGCCAGCAGCTTACTAGCTGCCTACAATGAGCAGTTCTTC	CASSLLAAYNEQFF
TRBD1	TRBV11-1	few	TRBJ1-2	TGTGCCAGCAGCCTAACCCGGACAGGAGGGCATGGCTACACCTTC	CASSLTRTGGHGYTF
NA	TRBV3-1/TRBV3-2	NA	TRBJ2-7	TGTGCCAGCAGCCATCCGAAGGAGGACTTCACCTACGAGCAGTACTTC	CASSHPKEDFTYEQYF
NA	TRBV5-4	NA	TRBJ1-6	TGTGCCAGCAGCTCGGGGGGGACTTACGGTCCGCAGGATAATTCACCCCTCCACTTT	CASSSGGTYGPQDNSPLHF
NA	TRBV5-4	NA	TRBJ1-2	TGTGCCAGCAGCGCGCCGGACGGACTAAACTATGGCTACACCTTC	CASSAPDGLNYGYTF
TRBD2	TRBV20-1	NA	TRBJ2-3	TGCAGTGCTAGTGGTTTCGGCGGGAGTAGCGCAGATACGCAGTATTTT	CSASGFGGSSADTQYF
TRBD1	TRBV6-5	NA	TRBJ1-5	TGTGCCAGCAGCGGTTCCCGGACAGGGGATCAGCCCCAGCATTTT	CASSGSRTGDQPQHF
NA	TRBV5-1	NA	TRBJ2-7	TGCGCCAGCAGCGAGGGGGGGTTGCTCTCCTACGAGCAGTACTTC	CASSEGGLLSYEQYF
NA	TRBV5-6	NA	TRBJ1-3	TGTGCCAGCAGCTTGAGGCCAAGCTCTGGAAACACCATATATTTT	CASSLRPSSGNTIYF
NA	TRBV10-2	NA	TRBJ1-1	TGCGCCAGCAGTTTGGGGACACATACCAACACTGAAGCTTTCTTT	CASSLGTHTNTEAFF
NA	TRBV5-1	NA	TRBJ2-3	TGCGCCAGCAGCTTGCGGGGGACAGATACGCAGTATTTT	CASSLRGTDTQYF
NA	TRBV12-3/TRBV12-4	NA	TRBJ1-2	TGTGCCAGCAGTTCCGCAGGGTATGGCTACACCTTC	CASSSAGYGYTF
NA	TRBV5-5	NA	TRBJ2-1	TGTGCCAGCAGCTTGAGCCAAATAGTGGGCAATGAGCAGTTCTTC	CASSLSQIVGNEQFF
NA	TRBV28	once	TRBJ2-4	TGTGCCAGCGAGGGCAGAAACATTCAGTACTTC	CASEGRNIQYF
NA	TRBV5-1	few	TRBJ2-7	TGCGCCAGCAGCTTGGAGGGATCTCAGGCCTACGAGCAGTACTTC	CASSLEGSQAYEQYF
TRBD1	TRBV3-1/TRBV3-2	NA	TRBJ2-1	TGTGCCAGCAGCCAAGCCCTAAGCGACAGGGTTAAGTTCTTC	CASSQALSDRVKFF
TRBD1	TRBV3-1/TRBV3-2	NA	TRBJ2-2	TGTGCCAGCAGCCTCGGGACAGCGATGTTTATGTTTTTT	CASSLGTAMFMFF
TRBD2	TRBV5-1	NA	TRBJ2-1	TGCGCCAGCAGCGGGAACCCTAGCGGACCCTACAATGAGCAGTTCTTC	CASSGNPSGPYNEQFF
TRBD1	TRBV30	NA	TRBJ1-5	TGTGCCTGGAGTTTACAGGGGAGAGGCTCAGCGCATTTT	CAWSLQGRGSAHF
NA	TRBV19	NA	TRBJ2-5	TGTGCCAGTAGTATTGGTCGTCAGAGGTACCAAGAGACCCAGTACTTC	CASSIGRQRYQETQYF
TRBD2	TRBV3-1/TRBV3-2	NA	TRBJ2-4	TGTGCCAGCAGCCCTGGGACTAGCGGGAGTAAAAACATTCAGTACTTC	CASSPGTSGSKNIQYF
NA	TRBV6-5	NA	TRBJ2-2	TGTGCCAGCAGTTATATCGGGCAGGGCACCGGGGAGCTGTTTTTT	CASSYIGQGTGELFF
TRBD2	TRBV7-3	NA	TRBJ2-5	TGCGCCAGCAGCTTAGTGGCTAGCGGGGGGGTGGAGACCCAGTACTTC	CASSLVASGGVETQYF
TRBD1	TRBV7-9	NA	TRBJ1-1	TGTGCCAGCAGCTTTCAGGGGGCGCAAGCTTTCTTT	CASSFQGAQAFF
TRBD2	TRBV29-1	NA	TRBJ2-1	TGCAGCGTTGAAGATCCAAGACTAGCGGGGGGGTCGACCTACAATGAGCAGTTCTTC	CSVEDPRLAGGSTYNEQFF
TRBD2	TRBV28	few	TRBJ2-7	TGTGCCAGCAGTTTAGCGGGAGGGCCCTACGAGCAGTACTTC	CASSLAGGPYEQYF
NA	TRBV7-9	NA	TRBJ1-5	TGTGCCAGCAGCTTAGCTTCGGGACAACCCAGGACGCAGCCCCAGCATTTT	CASSLASGQPRTQPQHF
TRBD1	TRBV23-1	NA	TRBJ1-3	TGCGCCAGCAGTCAATCCGAGAAGACAGGGGCCGGAAACACCATATATTTT	CASSQSEKTGAGNTIYF
NA	TRBV3-1/TRBV3-2	once	TRBJ1-1	TGTGCCAGCAGCCAATGGAATGAGAACACTGAAGCTTTCTTT	CASSQWNENTEAFF
TRBD1	TRBV28	NA	TRBJ1-2	TGTGCCAGCAGCCTACTTACTCCTGGACAGGCGATATATGGCTACACCTTC	CASSLLTPGQAIYGYTF
NA	TRBV11-2	NA	TRBJ1-1	TGTGCCAGCAGCTTAGAACAGATAAACACTGAAGCTTTCTTT	CASSLEQINTEAFF
TRBD1	TRBV18	NA	TRBJ1-5	TGTGCCAGCTCTCTTGGCCAGGGGGGGGATCAGCCCCAGCATTTT	CASSLGQGGDQPQHF
TRBD1	TRBV5-1	NA	TRBJ1-1	TGCGCCAGCAGCGTTCGACAGGGAGTGAACACTGAAGCTTTCTTT	CASSVRQGVNTEAFF
TRBD1	TRBV5-4	NA	TRBJ1-1	TGTGCCAGCTATAACAGGGGCGGCACTGAAGCTTTCTTT	CASYNRGGTEAFF
NA	TRBV11-2	NA	TRBJ1-5	TGTGCCAGCAGCGTTTCCGGGGTCTTACAGCCCCAGCATTTT	CASSVSGVLQPQHF
NA	TRBV27	NA	TRBJ1-6	TGTGCCAGCAGTCCCCTGGGACGGATTAATTCACCCCTCCACTTT	CASSPLGRINSPLHF
NA	TRBV19	NA	TRBJ1-5	TGTGCCAGTAGTATTTACGACAATCAGCCCCAGCATTTT	CASSIYDNQPQHF
NA	TRBV10-3	NA	TRBJ1-3	TGTGCCAGCAGATCGACGGACCGGGGAAACACCATATATTTT	CASRSTDRGNTIYF
NA	TRBV7-9	once	TRBJ2-4	TGTGCCAGCAGCTTCTTAGGGGGATTAGCCAAAAACATTCAGTACTTC	CASSFLGGLAKNIQYF
TRBD1	TRBV6-5	few	TRBJ2-1	TGTGCCAGCAGCCTCCGGGACAGAGCCTACAATGAGCAGTTCTTC	CASSLRDRAYNEQFF
NA	TRBV3-1/TRBV3-2	NA	TRBJ1-1	TGTGCCAGCAGCCAAGCTCACTCAAGGGGTACTGAAGCTTTCTTT	CASSQAHSRGTEAFF
NA	TRBV24-1	NA	TRBJ2-1	TGTGCCACCAGCCTCTACAATGAGCAGTTCTTC	CATSLYNEQFF
NA	TRBV7-8	NA	TRBJ2-1	TGTGCCAGCAGTATATTCGGTGAGCAGTTCTTC	CASSIFGEQFF